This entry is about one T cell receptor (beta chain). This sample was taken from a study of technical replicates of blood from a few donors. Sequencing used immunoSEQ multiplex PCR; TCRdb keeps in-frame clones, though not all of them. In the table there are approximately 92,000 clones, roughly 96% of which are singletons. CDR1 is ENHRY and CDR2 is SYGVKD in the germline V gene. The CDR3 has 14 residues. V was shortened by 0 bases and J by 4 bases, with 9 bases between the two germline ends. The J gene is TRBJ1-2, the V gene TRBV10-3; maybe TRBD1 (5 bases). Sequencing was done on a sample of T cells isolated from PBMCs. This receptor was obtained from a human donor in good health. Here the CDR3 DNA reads TGTGCCATCAGTGAGTCGGGGCTCACCTATGGCTACACCTTC. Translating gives CAISESGLTYGYTF.